This TCR beta chain derives from a study of glioma-infiltrating T cells. The iRepertoire nested amplicon-rescue multiplex PCR amplified TCR alpha and beta CDR3s from RNA. One-step reverse transcription and amplification started from about 100-400 ng of tissue mRNA or PBMC total RNA. TCRdb recomputed calls from the multiplex PCR reads with MiXCR, one row per CDR3 protein. The table records approximately 190,000 distinct CDR3 sequences, around 32% of them present only once. Study-wide findings and caveats: Non-neoplastic patients had below-expected tissue-blood divergence, while all gliomas exceeded expectation. Very few CDR3 sequences were shared between tissue and blood.

V was cut by 0 bases and J by 8 bases, with 20 bases left in between. CDR3 length: 16 amino acids. The germline CDR1 and CDR2 sequences are DFQATT and SNEGSKA (reference sequence). Comments on this clonotype: Its target is not known.

This sequence joins TRBV20-1 and TRBJ2-1, with D hard to call. The sample taken for sequencing was glioma tissue, nonneoplastic brain tissue, or PBMCs (not recorded which). The TCR comes from a human donor with low-grade glioma or glioblastoma, undergoing nonglioma brain surgery, or in good health (not recorded which). The DNA of the CDR3 is TGCAGTGCTAGAGATGCGATTTCGAGCTCCGCCCATGAGCAGTTCTTC. The encoded protein is CSARDAISSSAHEQFF.